The 14 T cell receptor beta chains presented below share a single source sample, sequenced in a study of blood T cell repertoires in COVID-19. Using immunoSEQ multiplex PCR, the repertoire was profiled, and TCRdb retains in-frame clones only, with some absent. This sample has 250,000 to 300,000 clones; approximately 86% occur once, and the top ten carry about 3.5%. The sample consisted of peripheral blood. These receptors all stem from a man younger than 35 with active or convalescent COVID-19.

V gene TRBV5-1 combines with J gene TRBJ2-2, with 7 bases lining up with TRBD1. The CDR3 totals 15 residues. Germline trimming cut 2 bases from V and 5 bases from J; bases unmatched to any gene: 6. Germline V gives CDR1 SGHRS, CDR2 YFSETQ. In nucleotides, the CDR3 is TGCGCCAGCAGCTTAAGGGGGCGAAATACCGGGGAGCTGTTTTTT. Its protein product is CASSLRGRNTGELFF.

This chain links TRBV14 with TRBJ2-3; maybe TRBD1 (6 bases). Trimming pared 1 base from V and 2 bases from J, leaving 7 bases between. The V gene's germline CDR1 is SGHDN and CDR2 FVKESK. This CDR3 contains 14 residues. The CDR3, as DNA: TGTGCCAGCAGCCAAGTGGGGGCCACAGATACGCAGTATTTT. Its translation: CASSQVGATDTQYF.

The chain has TRBV6-1 and TRBJ2-1; weak D call: TRBD2 (6 bases). V lost 1 base and J lost 10, with 14 bases in between. The CDR3 runs 14 residues. CDR1 is MNHNS and CDR2 is SASEGT in the germline V gene. The CDR3 DNA follows: TGTGCCAGCAGTGAAGGGGGACTCCCCCAAGAGCAGTTCTTC. Translated: CASSEGGLPQEQFF.

The V gene is TRBV5-1, the J gene TRBJ1-6, with D unresolved. This CDR3 contains 14 residues. Trimming cost V 3 bases and J 10 bases, with 14 bases left between them. Germline V gives CDR1 SGHRS, CDR2 YFSETQ. The CDR3 protein is CASSYSEGGSPLHF. Here the CDR3 DNA reads TGCGCCAGCAGCTATTCAGAGGGAGGGTCACCCCTCCACTTT.

V usage is TRBV28 and J usage is TRBJ1-3, with a tentative D call TRBD1 (5 bases). CDR1 is MDHEN, CDR2 SYDVKM, per germline. The CDR3 length is 15 residues. V was shortened by 6 bases and J by 0 bases, with 12 bases between the two germline ends. CDR3 sequence: CASSRQGFSGNTIYF. CDR3 bases: TGTGCCAGCAGCCGTCAGGGCTTCTCTGGAAACACCATATATTTT.

This clone has just one count. This rearrangement joins TRBV11-2 to TRBJ1-2, with 8 positions matching TRBD1. Germline CDR1 reads SGHAT; CDR2 reads FQNNGV. V lost 4 bases and J lost 8; bases outside the gene matches: 6. CDR3 length: 13 amino acids. CDR3 in DNA: TGTGCCAGCAGCTCCTGGACAGGGAACGGCTACACCTTC. Translated: CASSSWTGNGYTF.

This chain joins TRBV6-5 and TRBJ2-7; D may be TRBD1 (5 bases). The V and J ends lost 6 bases and 6 bases respectively, with 12 bases between them. The CDR3 runs to 12 residues. The germline CDR1 and CDR2 sequences are MNHEY and SVGAGI. CDR3 region: CASSTARGEQYF. The CDR3, as DNA: TGTGCCAGCAGCACGGCTAGGGGCGAGCAGTACTTC.

The chain combines TRBV7-9 with TRBJ2-5, with 7 positions matching TRBD2. The V gene's germline CDR1 is SEHNR and CDR2 FQNEAQ (reference sequence). CDR3 length: 12 amino acids. With V trimmed by 3 bases and J by 7 bases, 2 bases remained unmatched. The CDR3 region is CASSLPGGTQYF. The CDR3 coding sequence is TGTGCCAGCAGCTTGCCGGGGGGGACCCAGTACTTC.

This chain uses TRBV13 with TRBJ2-3, with TRBD2 as a possible D gene (6 bases). The ends were cut back, 0 bases at V and 2 bases at J, with 6 bases in the middle. The CDR3 loop spans 14 amino acids. Germline V CDR1 and CDR2: PRHDT, FYEKMQ (reference sequence). CDR3: CASSLGRDTDTQYF. The CDR3 DNA is TGTGCCAGCAGCTTAGGGCGGGACACAGATACGCAGTATTTT.

The chain carries TRBV7-2 and TRBJ2-7; a weak D match, TRBD2 (5 bases). CDR3 length: 14 amino acids. Trimming left V 5 bases short and J 8 bases short, with 19 bases between. Germline V CDR1 and CDR2: SGHTA, FQGNSA. The CDR3 nucleotides read TGTGCCAGCAGCCCCGGACGGGAAACTACGAAGCAGTACTTC. Translating it yields CASSPGRETTKQYF. Complete variable domain (other parts from reference TRBV7-2 and TRBJ2-7): GAGVSQSPSNKVTEKGKDVELRCDPISGHTALYWYRQSLGQGLEFLIYFQGNSAPDKSGLPSDRFSAERTGGSVSTLTIQRTQQEDSAVYLCASSPGRETTKQYFGPGTRLTVT.

Written as DNA, the CDR3 is TGTGCCAGCGGTAAAGGGGGACAGCCCCAGCATTTT. Translated: CASGKGGQPQHF. The rearrangement links TRBV12-3 or TRBV12-4 to TRBJ1-5, with D possibly TRBD1 on 6 matching bases. V lost 8 bases and J 7 bases, leaving 12 bases between the germline ends. The CDR3 is 12 residues long.

The CDR3 DNA is TGTGCCAGCAAAGGGGGGGTTGTAAGGGGCTACACCTTC. Residues: CASKGGVVRGYTF. The chain recombines TRBV7-9 with TRBJ1-2, with a possible D match to TRBD1 (6 bases). In germline, CDR1 is SEHNR, CDR2 FQNEAQ (reference sequence). V lost 7 bases and J lost 8, with 17 bases in between. The CDR3 has 13 amino acids. The full variable domain, rest sourced from reference TRBV7-9 and TRBJ1-2, is DTGVSQNPRHKITKRGQNVTFRCDPISEHNRLYWYRQTLGQGPEFLTYFQNEAQLEKSRLLSDRFSAERPKGSFSTLEIQRTEQGDSAMYLCASKGGVVRGYTFGSGTRLTVV.

The chain carries TRBV3-1 (or the pseudogene TRBV3-2) and TRBJ1-3; perhaps TRBD1 as D (6 bases). The CDR3 extends over 14 amino acids. CDR1 is LGHDT, CDR2 YNNKEL, per germline (reference sequence). V dropped 2 bases and J dropped 2 bases, with 7 bases sitting between them. This chain's CDR3 is CASSQNRAGNTIYF. DNA of the CDR3: TGTGCCAGCAGCCAAAACAGGGCTGGAAACACCATATATTTT.

This chain connects TRBV9 to TRBJ1-2, with 7 positions matching TRBD1. CDR3 size: 15 residues. The germline CDR1 and CDR2 sequences are SGDLS and YYNGEE. J was trimmed by 4 bases and V by 0 bases; bases with no gene match: 6. The CDR3 DNA is TGTGCCAGCAGCGTAGGGGACAGTATACTCTATGGCTACACCTTC. Translation: CASSVGDSILYGYTF.